Below, one TCR beta chain is given with its context. No antigen is known for it. Base qualities are missing; no much larger clone stands one base away. The immunoSEQ Assay, a bias-controlled multiplex PCR, was used to amplify TCRbeta CDR3 regions from genomic DNA. Processing in the source paper ran as follows. The number of nucleated cells in each sample was estimated by amplification of reference gene primers within the assay. To quantify the absolute abundance of each unique TCRbeta CDR3 rearrangement, sequence reads were collapsed and filtered. For each sample, productive Simpson clonality was calculated as the square root of Simpson's diversity index over productive rearrangements. TCRdb provides this immuneACCESS table in a form limited to in-frame rearrangements. Some clones are lacking; in checked studies, under half of them reflect an unresolved V gene, and why the rest are absent is not known. V, J and clone size were drawn from that table, and D and trimming were deduced from the DNA. The sample yields fewer than 15,000 clones; just over 90% were counted once. The biggest ten clones account for 14% of the sample.

This specimen belongs to a study of blood T cell repertoires in COVID-19 (TCRdb year 2020). Study-wide context: Samples covering the acute and convalescent phases of COVID-19 were provided by collaborators in the United States, Italy and Spain. The prospective study material was composed of cDNA or gDNA derived from T cells, B-cell-depleted T cells, or PBMCs. The dataset comprised deeply sampled blood TCRbeta repertoires from subjects exposed to, actively infected with, or recovered from COVID-19. A freely available public database, intended as a resource for researchers studying the immune response to SARS-CoV-2, is where the repertoires were released. The samples were drawn from two sources: the first 160 participants of the ongoing ImmuneRACE study, and approximately 1,300 subjects contributed by 6 global collaborators. Nearly every sample came with metadata listing a de-identified subject ID, COVID-19 status, age in years and sex. Where HLA class I and class II types were available, the types were taken from metadata supplied by the sample provider, not from assay-based typing.

Points the paper makes about the study in general: Clinical and demographic metadata were provided uncurated, with the amount varying by source and participant.

The collaborating institutions used their own protocols to collect whole blood in K2EDTA tubes. Collaborator samples were shipped for TCRbeta analysis as frozen whole blood, isolated PBMCs, or DNA extracted from either sample type. V is pared back by 1 base and J by 3 bases, with 10 bases lying between the germline termini. The CDR3 holds 14 amino acids from the cysteine to the phenylalanine. Solely the CDR3 DNA is kept, with 42 bases framed from the first base. From the germline V gene (reference sequence), CDR1 is SEHNR and CDR2 is FQNEAQ. Material: peripheral blood. The TCR comes from a human donor in a cohort sampled during active COVID-19. The chain is made from TRBV7-9 and TRBJ2-7; 6 matching bases give a weak D call of TRBD2. The CDR3 protein is CASSLGGGSYEQYF. The nucleotide sequence reads TGTGCCAGCAGCTTAGGGGGAGGAAGCTACGAGCAGTACTTC.